This is a list of T cell receptor beta chains from one sample in a study of blood T cells in healthy people across ages. TCRdb fed the 5' RACE reads into MiXCR, producing one record per CDR3 protein. The sample holds roughly 800,000 distinct CDR3 sequences, around half seen once. Sequencing was done on a sample of blood. The receptors come from an elderly man in good health. Each CDR3 is given with its conserved first and last residue.

J gene	V gene	CDR3 protein
TRBJ1-2	TRBV12-3/TRBV12-4	CASSRGTWGYTF
-	TRBV15	CVTSSLAGGVYEQYF
TRBJ1-4	TRBV10-2	CASRPPGAGKLFF
TRBJ1-1	TRBV7-9	CASSLLWGAAEAFF
TRBJ2-3	TRBV20-1	CSARLAGLSDTQYF
TRBJ2-4	TRBV6-2/TRBV6-3	CASSSRERGNIQYF
TRBJ2-1	TRBV11-2	CASSHPGTGSYNEQFF
TRBJ2-4	TRBV12-3/TRBV12-4	CASSLREKNIQYF
TRBJ2-2	TRBV7-6	CASSSPGGAGELFF
TRBJ1-2	TRBV6-1	CATFEVDRPSRGYTF